Below, 25 T cell receptor beta chains from the same sample are listed, as sequenced in a study of blood T cell repertoires in COVID-19. Only in-frame clones appear in the TCRdb table, and some are missing; sequencing was by immunoSEQ multiplex PCR. This table has around 260,000 clones, 80% to 85% appearing once. Sample: peripheral blood. These receptors were taken from a man aged 60 to 69 with acute or convalescent COVID-19.

This clone was detected once. The rearrangement joins TRBV9 to TRBJ1-4; D gene ambiguous. The CDR3 has 14 amino acids. With 5 bases removed from V and 7 bases from J, the gap between germline ends came to 15 bases. Germline V gene lookup returns CDR1 SGDLS and CDR2 YYNGEE. The DNA of the CDR3 is TGTGCCAGCAGATCGGGGTCGACCCCTGAAAAACTGTTTTTT. Its protein is CASRSGSTPEKLFF.

This rearrangement joins TRBV6-2 or TRBV6-3 to TRBJ2-2; 7 bases fit TRBD2. Germline lookup yields CDR1 MNHEY and CDR2 SVGEGT. V lost 6 bases, J lost 3 bases, and 13 bases stayed unmatched. This CDR3 is built from 17 residues. Written as DNA, the CDR3 is TGTGCCAGCAGCCCTTACCAAGCGGGGAGCGACACCGGGGAGCTGTTTTTT. Amino acid sequence: CASSPYQAGSDTGELFF.

This clone was seen only a few times. The gene calls are TRBV7-2 and TRBJ2-7; TRBD2 might be the D (5 bases). The germline gives CDR1 SGHTA, CDR2 FQGNSA. V was shortened by 5 bases and J by 3 bases, with 17 bases between the two germline ends. This CDR3 contains 15 residues. The CDR3 protein is CASSVSSLFRYEQYF. The CDR3 DNA follows: TGTGCCAGCAGCGTATCTAGCTTGTTTCGCTACGAGCAGTACTTC. Using reference TRBV7-2 and TRBJ2-7 for the parts outside the CDR3, the full variable domain is GAGVSQSPSNKVTEKGKDVELRCDPISGHTALYWYRQSLGQGLEFLIYFQGNSAPDKSGLPSDRFSAERTGGSVSTLTIQRTQQEDSAVYLCASSVSSLFRYEQYFGPGTRLTVT.

This sequence joins TRBV7-9 and TRBJ1-2, with D unclear. The V end lost 5 bases, the J end lost 0 bases, and 16 bases lay between the germline ends. The germline CDR1 and CDR2 sequences are SEHNR and FQNEAQ (reference sequence). This CDR3 has 16 amino acids. The CDR3 bases are TGTGCCAGCAGCCCTAGGGAGGGCCCAGCTAACTATGGCTACACCTTC. It yields the protein CASSPREGPANYGYTF.

The rearrangement links TRBV30 to TRBJ1-2; D remains ambiguous. The germline V and J ends were trimmed by 1 base and 7 bases, with 10 bases remaining between them. Germline V gene sequence: CDR1 GTSNPN, CDR2 SVGIG (reference sequence). The CDR3 covers 12 residues. The CDR3 loop is CAWSGSPGGYTF. CDR3 nucleotide sequence: TGTGCCTGGAGTGGAAGTCCGGGTGGCTACACCTTC.

The genes are TRBV29-1 and TRBJ1-4; maybe TRBD1 (6 bases). The V gene lost 5 bases and the J gene lost 6 bases, with 16 bases spanning the gap. Germline CDR1 reads SQVTM; CDR2 reads ANQGSEA. The CDR3 sequence is 14 residues long. The CDR3 sequence is CSVTDSPRDEKLFF. The CDR3 DNA follows: TGCAGCGTTACGGACAGCCCACGGGATGAAAAACTGTTTTTT.

This chain links TRBV5-4 with TRBJ2-7; TRBD1 matches at 7 bases. Germline loops: CDR1 SGHNT, CDR2 YYREEE (reference sequence). Trimming cost V 3 bases and J 4 bases; bases outside gene matches: 7. This CDR3 comprises 14 residues. CDR3 nucleotides: TGTGCCAGCAGCTCCCGACAGGGTGTATACGAGCAGTACTTC. As protein: CASSSRQGVYEQYF.

The V and J genes are TRBV7-9 and TRBJ1-1, with TRBD1 identical over 8 bases. J lost 3 bases, V lost 6 bases, and 3 bases had no gene match. This CDR3 has 13 residues. Germline assignment: CDR1 SEHNR and CDR2 FQNEAQ (reference sequence). This chain's CDR3 is CASRTGGYTEAFF. CDR3 bases: TGTGCCAGCAGAACAGGGGGTTACACTGAAGCTTTCTTT.

This clone has a handful of counts. The chain links TRBV3-1 (or the pseudogene TRBV3-2) to TRBJ1-1; D not resolved. The CDR3 covers 12 residues. The V gene lost 4 bases and the J gene lost 3 bases, with 6 bases spanning the gap. Germline lookup yields CDR1 LGHDT and CDR2 YNNKEL (reference sequence). In DNA, the CDR3 is TGTGCCAGCAGCCTCGGGGACACTGAAGCTTTCTTT. Its protein is CASSLGDTEAFF.

V usage is TRBV6-2 or TRBV6-3 and J usage is TRBJ1-2, with 9 bases matching TRBD1. This CDR3 is built from 14 residues. Germline V CDR1 and CDR2: MNHEY, SVGEGT. V was pared by 6 bases and J by 4 bases, with 6 bases of the junction left unmatched. CDR3 DNA sequence: TGTGCCAGCAGCTCCGGGACAGGGTTCTATGGCTACACCTTC. Amino acids: CASSSGTGFYGYTF.

The V and J genes are TRBV19 and TRBJ2-7; the match to TRBD2 covers 12 bases. Germline lookup yields CDR1 LNHDA and CDR2 SQIVND (reference sequence). The CDR3 consists of 16 residues. The V and J ends lost 4 bases and 0 bases, in that order; junction bases with no gene match: 4. CDR3 sequence (DNA): TGTGCCAGTAGTACCCAACTAGCGGGAGGCTCCTACGAGCAGTACTTC. It is translated as CASSTQLAGGSYEQYF.

This chain links TRBV28 with TRBJ2-7, with D unresolved. The V and J ends lost 6 bases and 4 bases respectively, with 16 bases between them. Germline values: CDR1 MDHEN, CDR2 SYDVKM. CDR3 length equals 14 residues. CDR3 bases: TGTGCCAGCAGCCAATTCGCCGACGGGTACGAGCAGTACTTC. It codes for CASSQFADGYEQYF.

The gene calls are TRBV4-2 and TRBJ2-1; 10 positions agree with TRBD1. CDR1 is LGHNA, CDR2 YNFKEQ, per germline. The CDR3 extends over 17 amino acids. The V segment lost 1 base and the J segment 2 bases; nucleotides outside the gene matches: 5. CDR3 sequence (DNA): TGTGCCAGCAGCCAAGCCCAAGGACAGGGGGCCTACAATGAGCAGTTCTTC. This translates into CASSQAQGQGAYNEQFF.

This clone was observed a few times. V gene TRBV4-3 combines with J gene TRBJ1-4; D might be TRBD1 (6 bases). V lost 3 bases and J lost 11, with 22 bases in between. The germline V gene has CDR1 LGHNA and CDR2 YSLEER. The CDR3 extends over 16 amino acids. CDR3 in amino acids: CASSQDSAPSGGKLFF. CDR3 DNA sequence: TGCGCCAGCAGCCAGGACAGTGCGCCGTCAGGTGGGAAACTGTTTTTT.

V is TRBV3-1 (or the pseudogene TRBV3-2) and J is TRBJ2-7; 9 nucleotides match TRBD2. The V gene end was trimmed by 0 bases and the J gene end by 2 bases; junction bases not matched to a gene: 2. The CDR3 has 15 residues. In germline, CDR1 is LGHDT, CDR2 YNNKEL (reference sequence). The CDR3 is CASSQEGGGAYEQYF. The DNA for the CDR3 is TGTGCCAGCAGCCAAGAGGGCGGGGGGGCCTACGAGCAGTACTTC.

J is TRBJ2-3 and V is TRBV29-1, with 8 bases identical to TRBD1. CDR3 length equals 14 residues. With V trimmed by 5 bases and J by 0 bases, 4 bases remained unmatched. CDR1 and CDR2 (germline): SQVTM, ANQGSEA. In DNA form, the CDR3 reads TGCAGCGTTTCCCCAGGGGGCAGCACAGATACGCAGTATTTT. Protein: CSVSPGGSTDTQYF.

The gene calls are TRBV6-6 and TRBJ1-5; 7 bases align to TRBD1. With V trimmed by 0 bases and J by 7 bases, 9 bases remained unmatched. Germline V lookup: CDR1 MNHNY, CDR2 SVGAGI (reference sequence). The CDR3 runs to 16 residues. In DNA, the CDR3 is TGTGCCAGCAGTTACTCAAGACAGGGCTTCAAACAGCCCCAGCATTTT. This gives the protein CASSYSRQGFKQPQHF.

The gene calls are TRBV7-2 and TRBJ2-5, with 14 bases aligning to TRBD2. In germline, CDR1 is SGHTA, CDR2 FQGNSA. The V gene end was trimmed by 4 bases and the J gene end by 1 base; junction bases not matched to a gene: 2. This CDR3 contains 16 residues. CDR3 nucleotides: TGTGCCAGCAGCTGGACTAGCGGGGGGCCCCAAGAGACCCAGTACTTC. This codes for CASSWTSGGPQETQYF.

The rearrangement uses TRBV5-1 and TRBJ2-1; 8 bases line up with TRBD2. The germline gives CDR1 SGHRS, CDR2 YFSETQ. The CDR3 loop spans 16 amino acids. V lost 2 bases to trimming and J lost 0 bases; unmatched junction nucleotides: 4. The CDR3: CASSLLAAVSYNEQFF. The CDR3 bases are TGCGCCAGCAGCTTACTAGCGGCGGTCTCCTACAATGAGCAGTTCTTC.

V and J are TRBV7-2 and TRBJ1-2; the D gene is possibly TRBD1 (5 bases). CDR1 is SGHTA, CDR2 FQGNSA, per germline. The CDR3 runs to 16 residues. Between the trimmed V and J ends, which lost 2 bases and 4 bases, there was a span of 17 bases. The CDR3 DNA is TGTGCCAGCAGCTTACAAGGTTCAGGGACTCCCTATGGCTACACCTTC. Translated, it gives CASSLQGSGTPYGYTF.

This chain joins TRBV5-1 and TRBJ1-3, with D maybe TRBD1 (6 bases). CDR3 length equals 16 residues. CDR1 SGHRS and CDR2 YFSETQ come from the germline V gene. Trimming took off 2 bases at V and 0 bases at J, with 12 bases between the two ends. CDR3 sequence reads: CASSLGTGLSGNTIYF. The CDR3 nucleotides are TGCGCCAGCAGCTTAGGAACAGGGCTCTCTGGAAACACCATATATTTT.

This chain links TRBV11-2 with TRBJ2-1; 8 bases match TRBD2. V was pared by 5 bases and J by 7 bases, with 10 bases of the junction left unmatched. Germline CDR1 reads SGHAT; CDR2 reads FQNNGV. The CDR3 is 15 residues long. CDR3 sequence (DNA): TGTGCCAGCAGCACGACAGCGGGAGTAGATAATGAGCAGTTCTTC. This gives the protein CASSTTAGVDNEQFF.

This clone was counted only a few times. CDR3: CASSPDGTSSYEQYF. CDR3 nucleotides: TGCGCCAGCAGCCCGGACGGGACTAGTTCCTACGAGCAGTACTTC. The chain combines TRBV5-1 with TRBJ2-7; 8 bases map to TRBD2. V shed 4 bases and J 1 base; nucleotides not matched to a gene: 7. Looked up from germline, CDR1 is SGHRS and CDR2 is YFSETQ. CDR3 length: 15 residues.

The V gene is TRBV7-8, the J gene TRBJ1-2; D ambiguous. CDR1 is SGHVS and CDR2 is FQNEAQ in the germline V gene. Trimming cost V 2 bases and J 4 bases, with 14 bases left between them. CDR3 length: 15 amino acids. The CDR3 is CASSLNQATVYGYTF. The CDR3 DNA reads TGTGCCAGCAGCTTAAATCAAGCGACGGTCTATGGCTACACCTTC.

The chain couples TRBV4-1 to TRBJ1-1; D gene ambiguous. Trimming took off 1 base at V and 0 bases at J, with 6 bases between the two ends. The germline gives CDR1 MGHRA, CDR2 YSYEKL. This CDR3 has 14 amino acids. CDR3 sequence reads: CASSQVNVNTEAFF. CDR3 in DNA: TGCGCCAGCAGCCAAGTTAATGTGAACACTGAAGCTTTCTTT.